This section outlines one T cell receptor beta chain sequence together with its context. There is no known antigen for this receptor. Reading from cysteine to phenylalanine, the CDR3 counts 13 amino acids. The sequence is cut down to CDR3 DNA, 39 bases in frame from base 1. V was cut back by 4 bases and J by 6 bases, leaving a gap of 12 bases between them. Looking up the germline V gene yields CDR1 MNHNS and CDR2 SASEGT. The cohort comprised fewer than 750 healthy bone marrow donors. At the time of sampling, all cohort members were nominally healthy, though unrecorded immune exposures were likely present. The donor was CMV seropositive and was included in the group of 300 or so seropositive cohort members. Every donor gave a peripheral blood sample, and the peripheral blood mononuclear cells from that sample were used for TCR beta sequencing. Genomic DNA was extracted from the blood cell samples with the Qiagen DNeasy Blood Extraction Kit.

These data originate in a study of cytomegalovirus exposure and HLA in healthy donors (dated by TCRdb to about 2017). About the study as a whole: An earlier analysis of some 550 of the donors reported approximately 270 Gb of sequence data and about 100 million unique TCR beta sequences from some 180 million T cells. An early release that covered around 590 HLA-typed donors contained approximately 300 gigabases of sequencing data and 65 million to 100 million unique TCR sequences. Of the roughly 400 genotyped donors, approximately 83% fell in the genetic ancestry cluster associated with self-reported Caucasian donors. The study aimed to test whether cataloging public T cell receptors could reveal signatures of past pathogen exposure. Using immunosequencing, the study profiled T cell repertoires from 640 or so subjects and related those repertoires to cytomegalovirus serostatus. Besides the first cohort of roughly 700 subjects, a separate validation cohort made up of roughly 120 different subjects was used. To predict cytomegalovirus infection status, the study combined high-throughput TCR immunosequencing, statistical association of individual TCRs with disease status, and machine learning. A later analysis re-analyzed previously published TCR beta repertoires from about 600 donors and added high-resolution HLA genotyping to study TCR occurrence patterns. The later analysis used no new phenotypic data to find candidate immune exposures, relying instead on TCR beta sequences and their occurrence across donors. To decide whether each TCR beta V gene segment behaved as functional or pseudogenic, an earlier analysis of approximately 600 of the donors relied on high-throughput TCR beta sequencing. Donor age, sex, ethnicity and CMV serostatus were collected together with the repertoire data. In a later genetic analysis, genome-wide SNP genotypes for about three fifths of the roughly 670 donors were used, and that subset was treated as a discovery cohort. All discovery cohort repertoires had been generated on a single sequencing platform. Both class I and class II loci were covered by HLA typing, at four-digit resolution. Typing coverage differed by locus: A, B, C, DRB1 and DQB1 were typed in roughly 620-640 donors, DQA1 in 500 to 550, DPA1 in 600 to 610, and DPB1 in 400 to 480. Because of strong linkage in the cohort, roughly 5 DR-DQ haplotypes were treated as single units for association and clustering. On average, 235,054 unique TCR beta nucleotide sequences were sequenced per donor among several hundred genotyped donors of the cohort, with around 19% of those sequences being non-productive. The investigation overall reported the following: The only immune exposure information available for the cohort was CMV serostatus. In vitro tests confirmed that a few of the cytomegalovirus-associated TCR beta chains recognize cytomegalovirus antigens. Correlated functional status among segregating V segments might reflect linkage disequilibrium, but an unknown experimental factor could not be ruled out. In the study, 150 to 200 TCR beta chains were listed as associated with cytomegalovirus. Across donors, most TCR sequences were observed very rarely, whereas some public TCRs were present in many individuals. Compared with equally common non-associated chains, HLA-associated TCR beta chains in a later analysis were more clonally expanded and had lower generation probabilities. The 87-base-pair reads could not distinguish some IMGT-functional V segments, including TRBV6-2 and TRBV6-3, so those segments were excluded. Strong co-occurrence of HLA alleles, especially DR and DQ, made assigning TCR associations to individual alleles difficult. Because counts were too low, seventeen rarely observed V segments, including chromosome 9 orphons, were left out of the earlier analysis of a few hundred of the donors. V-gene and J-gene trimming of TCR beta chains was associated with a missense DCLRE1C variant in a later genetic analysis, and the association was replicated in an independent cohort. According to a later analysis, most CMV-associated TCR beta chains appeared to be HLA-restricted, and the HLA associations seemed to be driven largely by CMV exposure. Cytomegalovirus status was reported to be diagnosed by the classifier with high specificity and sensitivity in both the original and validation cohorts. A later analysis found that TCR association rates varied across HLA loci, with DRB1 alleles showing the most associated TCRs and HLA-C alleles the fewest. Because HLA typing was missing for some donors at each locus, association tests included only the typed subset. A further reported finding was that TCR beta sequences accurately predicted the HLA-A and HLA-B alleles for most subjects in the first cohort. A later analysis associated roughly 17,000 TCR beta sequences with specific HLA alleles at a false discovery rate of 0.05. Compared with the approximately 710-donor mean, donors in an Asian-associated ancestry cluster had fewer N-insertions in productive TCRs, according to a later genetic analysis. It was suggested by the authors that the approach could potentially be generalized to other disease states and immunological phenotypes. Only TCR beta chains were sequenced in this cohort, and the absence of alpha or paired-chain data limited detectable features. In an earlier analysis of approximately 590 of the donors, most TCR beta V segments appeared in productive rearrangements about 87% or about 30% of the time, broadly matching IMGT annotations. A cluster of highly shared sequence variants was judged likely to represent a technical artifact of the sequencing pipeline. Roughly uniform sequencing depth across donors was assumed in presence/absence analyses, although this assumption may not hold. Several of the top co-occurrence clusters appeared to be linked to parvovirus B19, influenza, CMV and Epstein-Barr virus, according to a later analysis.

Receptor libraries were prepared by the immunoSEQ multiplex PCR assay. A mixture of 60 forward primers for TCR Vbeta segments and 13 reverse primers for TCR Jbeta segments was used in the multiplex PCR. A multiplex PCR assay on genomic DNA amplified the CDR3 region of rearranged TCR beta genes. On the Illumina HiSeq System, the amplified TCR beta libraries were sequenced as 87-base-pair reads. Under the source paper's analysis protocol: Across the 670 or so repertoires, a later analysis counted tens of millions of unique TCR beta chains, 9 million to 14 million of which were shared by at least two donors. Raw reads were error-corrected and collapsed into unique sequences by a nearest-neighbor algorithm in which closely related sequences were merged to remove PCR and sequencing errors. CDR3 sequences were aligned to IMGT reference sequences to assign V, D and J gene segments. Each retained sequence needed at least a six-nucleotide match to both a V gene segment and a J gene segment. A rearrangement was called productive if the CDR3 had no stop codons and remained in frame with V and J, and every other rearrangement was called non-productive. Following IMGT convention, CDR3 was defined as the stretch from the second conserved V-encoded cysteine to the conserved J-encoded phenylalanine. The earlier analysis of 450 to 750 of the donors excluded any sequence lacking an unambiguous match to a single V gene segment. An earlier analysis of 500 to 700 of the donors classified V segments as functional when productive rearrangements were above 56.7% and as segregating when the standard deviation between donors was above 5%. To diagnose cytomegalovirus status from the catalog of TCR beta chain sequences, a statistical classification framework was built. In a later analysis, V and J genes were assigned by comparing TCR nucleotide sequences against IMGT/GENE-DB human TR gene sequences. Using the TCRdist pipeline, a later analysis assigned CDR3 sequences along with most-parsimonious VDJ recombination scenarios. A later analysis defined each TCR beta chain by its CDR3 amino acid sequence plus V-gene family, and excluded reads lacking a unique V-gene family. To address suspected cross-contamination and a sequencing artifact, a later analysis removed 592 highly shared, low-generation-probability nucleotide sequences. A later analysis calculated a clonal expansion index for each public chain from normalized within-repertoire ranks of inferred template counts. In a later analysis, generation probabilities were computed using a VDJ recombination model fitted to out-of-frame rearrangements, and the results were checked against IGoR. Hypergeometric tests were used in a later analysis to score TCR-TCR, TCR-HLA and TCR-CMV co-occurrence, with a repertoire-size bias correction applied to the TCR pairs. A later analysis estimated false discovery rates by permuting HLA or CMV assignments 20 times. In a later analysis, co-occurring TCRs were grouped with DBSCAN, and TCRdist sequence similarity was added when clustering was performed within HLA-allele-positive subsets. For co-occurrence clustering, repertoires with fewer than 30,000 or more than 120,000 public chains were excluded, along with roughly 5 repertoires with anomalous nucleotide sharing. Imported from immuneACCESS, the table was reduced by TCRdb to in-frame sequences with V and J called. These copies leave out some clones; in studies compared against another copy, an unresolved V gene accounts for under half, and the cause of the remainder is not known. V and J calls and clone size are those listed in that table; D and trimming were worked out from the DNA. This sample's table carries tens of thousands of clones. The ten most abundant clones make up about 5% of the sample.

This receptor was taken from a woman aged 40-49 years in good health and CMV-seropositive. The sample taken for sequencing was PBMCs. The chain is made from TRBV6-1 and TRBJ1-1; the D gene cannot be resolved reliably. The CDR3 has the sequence CASSAARRAEAFF. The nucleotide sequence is TGTGCCAGCAGTGCGGCTCGGCGGGCTGAAGCTTTCTTT.